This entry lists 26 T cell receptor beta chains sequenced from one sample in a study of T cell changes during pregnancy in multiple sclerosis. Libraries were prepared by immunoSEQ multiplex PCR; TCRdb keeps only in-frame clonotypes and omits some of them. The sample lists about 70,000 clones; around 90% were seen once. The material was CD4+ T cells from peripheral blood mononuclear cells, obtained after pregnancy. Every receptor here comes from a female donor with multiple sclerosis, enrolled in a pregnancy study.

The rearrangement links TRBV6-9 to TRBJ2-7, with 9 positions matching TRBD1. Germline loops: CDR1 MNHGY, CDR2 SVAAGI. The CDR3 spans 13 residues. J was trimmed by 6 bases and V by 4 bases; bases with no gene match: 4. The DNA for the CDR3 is TGTGCCAGCAGTTCCGGGACAGGGTGCGAGCAGTACTTC. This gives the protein CASSSGTGCEQYF.

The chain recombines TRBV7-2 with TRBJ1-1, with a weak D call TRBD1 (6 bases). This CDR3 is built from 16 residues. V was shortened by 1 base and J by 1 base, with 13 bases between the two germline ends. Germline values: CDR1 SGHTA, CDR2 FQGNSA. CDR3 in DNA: TGTGCCAGCAGCTTAGTGCGGGGGCAATGGAACACTGAAGCTTTCTTT. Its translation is CASSLVRGQWNTEAFF.

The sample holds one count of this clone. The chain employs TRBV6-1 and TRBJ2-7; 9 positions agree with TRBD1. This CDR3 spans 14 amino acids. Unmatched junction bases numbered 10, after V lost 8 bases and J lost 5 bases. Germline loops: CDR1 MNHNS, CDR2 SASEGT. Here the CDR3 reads CASGRDRVPHEQYF. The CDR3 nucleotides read TGTGCCAGCGGCCGGGACAGGGTCCCCCACGAGCAGTACTTC.

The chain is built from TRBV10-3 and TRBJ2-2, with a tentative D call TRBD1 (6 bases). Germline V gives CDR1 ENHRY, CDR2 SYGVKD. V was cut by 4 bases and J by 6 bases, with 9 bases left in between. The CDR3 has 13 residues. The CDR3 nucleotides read TGTGCCATCAGTGGACAGGCGGCCGGGGAGCTGTTTTTT. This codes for CAISGQAAGELFF.

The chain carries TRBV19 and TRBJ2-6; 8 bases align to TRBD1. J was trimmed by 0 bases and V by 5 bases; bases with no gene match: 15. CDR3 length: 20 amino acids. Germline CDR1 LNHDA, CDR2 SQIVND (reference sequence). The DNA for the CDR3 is TGTGCCAGTAGTTCCCGACGCCTACAGGGGGAAACCTCTGGGGCCAACGTCCTGACTTTC. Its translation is CASSSRRLQGETSGANVLTF.

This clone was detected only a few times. For the CDR3, the DNA is TGTGCCATCAGTCCAGGGGGTCTCCCGGACGCTAACTATGGCTACACCTTC. It yields the protein CAISPGGLPDANYGYTF. The rearrangement links TRBV10-3 to TRBJ1-2; 7 bases map to TRBD1. Germline trimming cut 5 bases from V and 0 bases from J; bases unmatched to any gene: 12. This CDR3 spans 17 amino acids. In germline, CDR1 is ENHRY, CDR2 SYGVKD.

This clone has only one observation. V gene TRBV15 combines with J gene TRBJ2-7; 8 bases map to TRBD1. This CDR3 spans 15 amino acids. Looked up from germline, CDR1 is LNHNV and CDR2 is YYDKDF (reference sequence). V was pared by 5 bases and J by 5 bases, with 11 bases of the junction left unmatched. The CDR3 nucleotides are TGTGCCACCAGCCGTAGGGGGACAGGTATGAACGAGCAGTACTTC. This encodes CATSRRGTGMNEQYF. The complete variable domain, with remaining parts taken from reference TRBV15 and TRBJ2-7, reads DAMVIQNPRYQVTQFGKPVTLSCSQTLNHNVMYWYQQKSSQAPKLLFHYYDKDFNNEADTPDNFQSRRPNTSFCFLDIRSPGLGDTAMYLCATSRRGTGMNEQYFGPGTRLTVT.

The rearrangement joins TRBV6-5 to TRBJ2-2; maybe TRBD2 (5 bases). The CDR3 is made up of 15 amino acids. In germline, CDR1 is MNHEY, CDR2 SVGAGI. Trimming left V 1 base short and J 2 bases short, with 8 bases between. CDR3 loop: CASSYLGRNTGELFF. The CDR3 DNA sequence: TGTGCCAGCAGTTACTTAGGGAGAAACACCGGGGAGCTGTTTTTT.

CDR3 DNA sequence: TGTGCCAGCAGCACCGCCGGGACTAGCGGGGGGTACACAGATACGCAGTATTTT. Its protein product is CASSTAGTSGGYTDTQYF. The chain carries TRBV7-2 and TRBJ2-3; TRBD2 matches at 15 bases. Germline lookup yields CDR1 SGHTA and CDR2 FQGNSA. This CDR3 region has 18 residues. Trimming at V came to 5 bases and at J to 2 bases, leaving 8 bases not matched to a gene.

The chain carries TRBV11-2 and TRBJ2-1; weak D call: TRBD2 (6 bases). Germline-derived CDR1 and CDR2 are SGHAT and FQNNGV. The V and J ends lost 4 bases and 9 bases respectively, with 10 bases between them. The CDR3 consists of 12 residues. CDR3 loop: CASSSLGGEQFF. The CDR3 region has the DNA TGTGCCAGCAGCTCCCTGGGGGGTGAGCAGTTCTTC.

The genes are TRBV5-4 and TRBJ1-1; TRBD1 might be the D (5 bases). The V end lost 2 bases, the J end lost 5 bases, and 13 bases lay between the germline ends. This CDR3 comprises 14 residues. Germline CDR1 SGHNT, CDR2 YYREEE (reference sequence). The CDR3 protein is CASSFAGKSTEAFF. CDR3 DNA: TGTGCCAGCAGCTTTGCAGGGAAGTCGACTGAAGCTTTCTTT.

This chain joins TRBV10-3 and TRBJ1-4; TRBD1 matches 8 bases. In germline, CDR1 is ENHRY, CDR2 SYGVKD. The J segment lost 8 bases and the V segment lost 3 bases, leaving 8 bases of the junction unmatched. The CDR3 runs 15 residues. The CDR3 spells CAISEDRGFSEKLFF. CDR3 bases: TGTGCCATCAGTGAAGACAGGGGATTCAGCGAAAAACTGTTTTTT.

This CDR3 is CASSPGLASLSYNEQFF. CDR3 nucleotide sequence: TGCGCCAGCAGCCCGGGACTAGCGAGTCTCTCCTACAATGAGCAGTTCTTC. The chain is built from TRBV5-1 and TRBJ2-1, with 10 nucleotides matching TRBD2. The CDR3 runs 17 residues. Germline CDR1 reads SGHRS; CDR2 reads YFSETQ. The ends lost 4 bases at V and 0 bases at J; junction bases unmatched: 7.

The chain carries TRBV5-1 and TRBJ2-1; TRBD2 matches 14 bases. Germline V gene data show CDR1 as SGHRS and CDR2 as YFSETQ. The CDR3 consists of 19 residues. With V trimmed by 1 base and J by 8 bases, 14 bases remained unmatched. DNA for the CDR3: TGCGCCAGCAGCTTGCCTCAGGGACTAGCGGGGGCTCCACGCGATGAGCAGTTCTTC. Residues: CASSLPQGLAGAPRDEQFF.

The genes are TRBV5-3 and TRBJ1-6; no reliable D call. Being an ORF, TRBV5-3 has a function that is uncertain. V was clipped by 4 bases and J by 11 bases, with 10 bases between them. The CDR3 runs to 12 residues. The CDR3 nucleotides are TGTGCCAGAAGCCGGTCGTTTCCACCCCTCCACTTT. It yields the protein CARSRSFPPLHF.

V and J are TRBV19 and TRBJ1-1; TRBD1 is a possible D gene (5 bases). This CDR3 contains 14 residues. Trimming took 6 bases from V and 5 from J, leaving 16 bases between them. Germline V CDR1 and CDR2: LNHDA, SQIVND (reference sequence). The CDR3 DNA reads TGTGCCAGTAGCCACCGGGACTTATTTACTGAAGCTTTCTTT. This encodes CASSHRDLFTEAFF. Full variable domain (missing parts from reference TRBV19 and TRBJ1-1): DGGITQSPKYLFRKEGQNVTLSCEQNLNHDAMYWYRQDPGQGLRLIYYSQIVNDFQKGDIAEGYSVSREKKESFPLTVTSAQKNPTAFYLCASSHRDLFTEAFFGQGTRLTVV.

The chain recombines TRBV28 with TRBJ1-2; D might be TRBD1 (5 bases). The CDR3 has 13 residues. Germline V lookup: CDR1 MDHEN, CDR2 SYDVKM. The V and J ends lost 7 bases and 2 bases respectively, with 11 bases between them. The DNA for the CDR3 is TGTGCCAGCACCCCCGACAGAAACTATGGCTACACCTTC. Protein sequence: CASTPDRNYGYTF.

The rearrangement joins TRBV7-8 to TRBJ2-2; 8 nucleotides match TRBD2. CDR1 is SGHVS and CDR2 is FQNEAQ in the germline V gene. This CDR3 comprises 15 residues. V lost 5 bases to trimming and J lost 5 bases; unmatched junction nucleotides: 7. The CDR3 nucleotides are TGTGCCAGCAGCGAAAGCGGGGGCCGGACCGGGGAGCTGTTTTTT. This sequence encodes CASSESGGRTGELFF.

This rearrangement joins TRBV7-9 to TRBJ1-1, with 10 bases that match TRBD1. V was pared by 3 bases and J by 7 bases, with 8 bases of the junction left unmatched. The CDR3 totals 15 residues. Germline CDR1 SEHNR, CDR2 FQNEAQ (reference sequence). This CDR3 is CASSFPGQGLVEAFF. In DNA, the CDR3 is TGTGCCAGCAGCTTTCCGGGACAGGGGCTGGTTGAAGCTTTCTTT.

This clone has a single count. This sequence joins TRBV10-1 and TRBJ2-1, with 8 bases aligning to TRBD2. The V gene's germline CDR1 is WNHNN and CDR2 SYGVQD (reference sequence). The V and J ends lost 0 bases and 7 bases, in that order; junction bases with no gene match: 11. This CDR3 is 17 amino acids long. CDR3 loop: CASSESTGLGPGNEQFF. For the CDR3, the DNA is TGCGCCAGCAGTGAGTCAACGGGACTAGGCCCAGGGAATGAGCAGTTCTTC.

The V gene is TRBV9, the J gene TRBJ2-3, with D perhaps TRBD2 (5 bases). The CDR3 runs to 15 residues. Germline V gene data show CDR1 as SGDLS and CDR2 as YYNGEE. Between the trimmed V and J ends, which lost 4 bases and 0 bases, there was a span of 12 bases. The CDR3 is CASSNGGGSTDTQYF. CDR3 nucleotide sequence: TGTGCCAGCAGCAACGGCGGAGGAAGCACAGATACGCAGTATTTT.

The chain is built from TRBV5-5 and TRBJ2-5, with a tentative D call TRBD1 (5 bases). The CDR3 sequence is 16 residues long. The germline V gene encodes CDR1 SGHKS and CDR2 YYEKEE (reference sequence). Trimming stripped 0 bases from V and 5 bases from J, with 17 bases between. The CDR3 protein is CASSLAARVGGETQYF. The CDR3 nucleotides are TGTGCCAGCAGCTTGGCGGCCAGGGTGGGTGGTGAGACCCAGTACTTC.

Here the CDR3 DNA reads TGTGCCAGCAGCCAGGAAGGGGGCTATGAAAAACTGTTTTTT. Protein product: CASSQEGGYEKLFF. This chain links TRBV4-2 with TRBJ1-4; 7 nucleotides align to TRBD1. The CDR3 is 14 residues long. V was clipped by 3 bases and J by 6 bases; unmatched bases: 4. In germline, CDR1 is LGHNA, CDR2 YNFKEQ.

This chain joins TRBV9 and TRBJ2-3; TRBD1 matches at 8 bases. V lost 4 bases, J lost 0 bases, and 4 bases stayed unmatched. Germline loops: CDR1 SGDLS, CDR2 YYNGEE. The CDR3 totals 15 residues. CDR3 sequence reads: CASSTTGASTDTQYF. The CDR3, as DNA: TGTGCCAGCAGCACGACAGGGGCGAGCACAGATACGCAGTATTTT. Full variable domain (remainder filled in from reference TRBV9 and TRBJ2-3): DSGVTQTPKHLITATGQRVTLRCSPRSGDLSVYWYQQSLDQGLQFLIQYYNGEERAKGNILERFSAQQFPDLHSELNLSSLELGDSALYFCASSTTGASTDTQYFGPGTRLTVL.

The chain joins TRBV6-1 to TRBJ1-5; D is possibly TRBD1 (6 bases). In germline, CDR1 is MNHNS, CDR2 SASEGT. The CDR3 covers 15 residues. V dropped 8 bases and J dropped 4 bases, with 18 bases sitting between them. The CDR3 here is CASGQMGGSNQPQHF. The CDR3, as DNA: TGTGCCAGCGGACAGATGGGGGGGTCAAATCAGCCCCAGCATTTT.

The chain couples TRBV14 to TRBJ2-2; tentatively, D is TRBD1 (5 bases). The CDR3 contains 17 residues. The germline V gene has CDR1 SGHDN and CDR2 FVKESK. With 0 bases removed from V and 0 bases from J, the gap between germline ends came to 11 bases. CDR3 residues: CASSQDLQGPNTGELFF. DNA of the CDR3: TGTGCCAGCAGCCAAGATTTGCAGGGCCCGAACACCGGGGAGCTGTTTTTT.